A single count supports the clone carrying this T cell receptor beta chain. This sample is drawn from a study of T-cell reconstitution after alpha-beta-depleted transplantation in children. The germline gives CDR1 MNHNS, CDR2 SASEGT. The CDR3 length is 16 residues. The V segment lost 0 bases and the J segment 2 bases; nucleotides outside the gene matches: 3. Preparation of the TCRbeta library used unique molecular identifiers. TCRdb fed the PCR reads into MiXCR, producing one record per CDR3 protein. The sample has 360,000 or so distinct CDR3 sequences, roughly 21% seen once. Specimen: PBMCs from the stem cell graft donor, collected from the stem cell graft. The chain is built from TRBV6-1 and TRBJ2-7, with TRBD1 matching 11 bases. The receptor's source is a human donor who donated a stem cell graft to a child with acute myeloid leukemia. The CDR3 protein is CASSEAQGQGAYEQYF. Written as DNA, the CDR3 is TGTGCCAGCAGTGAAGCGCAGGGACAGGGGGCCTACGAGCAGTACTTC.